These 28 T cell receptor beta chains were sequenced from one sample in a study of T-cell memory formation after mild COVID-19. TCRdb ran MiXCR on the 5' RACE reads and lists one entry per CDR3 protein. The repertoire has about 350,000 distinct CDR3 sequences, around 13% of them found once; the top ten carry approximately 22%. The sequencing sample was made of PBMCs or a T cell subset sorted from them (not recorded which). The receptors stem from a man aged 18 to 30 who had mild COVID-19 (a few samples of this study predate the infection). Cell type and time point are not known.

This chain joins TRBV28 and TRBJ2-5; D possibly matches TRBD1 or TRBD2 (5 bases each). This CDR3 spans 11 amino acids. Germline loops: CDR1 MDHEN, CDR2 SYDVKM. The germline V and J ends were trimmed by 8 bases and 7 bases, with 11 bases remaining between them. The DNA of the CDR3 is TGTGCCAGCGGATATGGGGGGACCCAGTACTTC. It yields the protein CASGYGGTQYF.

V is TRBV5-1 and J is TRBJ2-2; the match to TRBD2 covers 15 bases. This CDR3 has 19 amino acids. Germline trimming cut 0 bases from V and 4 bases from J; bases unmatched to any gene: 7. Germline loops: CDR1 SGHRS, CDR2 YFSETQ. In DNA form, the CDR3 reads TGCGCCAGCAGCTTGGCCCCGGGACTAGCGGGGGGAGCCACCGGGGAGCTGTTTTTT. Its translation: CASSLAPGLAGGATGELFF.

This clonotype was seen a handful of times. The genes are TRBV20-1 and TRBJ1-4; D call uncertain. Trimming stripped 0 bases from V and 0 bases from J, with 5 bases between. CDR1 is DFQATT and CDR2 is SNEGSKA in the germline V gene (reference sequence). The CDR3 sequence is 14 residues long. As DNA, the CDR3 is TGCAGTGCTAGAGACGGTGCAACTAATGAAAAACTGTTTTTT. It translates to CSARDGATNEKLFF.

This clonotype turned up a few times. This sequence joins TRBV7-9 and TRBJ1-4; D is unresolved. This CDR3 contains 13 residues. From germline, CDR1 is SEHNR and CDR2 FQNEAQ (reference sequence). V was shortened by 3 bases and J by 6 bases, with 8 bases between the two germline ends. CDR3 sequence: CASSFDRDEKLFF. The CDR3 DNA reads TGTGCCAGCAGCTTTGACCGAGATGAAAAACTGTTTTTT.

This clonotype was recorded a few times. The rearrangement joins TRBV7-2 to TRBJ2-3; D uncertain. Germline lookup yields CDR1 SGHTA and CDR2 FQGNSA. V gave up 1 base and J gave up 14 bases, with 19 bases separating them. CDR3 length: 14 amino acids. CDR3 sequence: CASSLGSSSSVRYF. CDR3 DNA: TGTGCCAGCAGCTTAGGATCCTCCAGTTCGGTACGGTATTTT.

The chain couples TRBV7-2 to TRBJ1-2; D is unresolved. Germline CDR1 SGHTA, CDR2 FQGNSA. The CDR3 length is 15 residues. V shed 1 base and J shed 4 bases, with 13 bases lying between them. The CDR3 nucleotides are TGTGCCAGCAGCTTAGGGTATTCAACTAGCTATGGCTACACCTTC. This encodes CASSLGYSTSYGYTF.

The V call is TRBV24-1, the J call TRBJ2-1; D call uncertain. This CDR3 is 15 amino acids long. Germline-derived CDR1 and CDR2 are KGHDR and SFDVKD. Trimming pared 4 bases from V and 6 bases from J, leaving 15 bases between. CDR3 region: CATSEVSPGSNEQFF. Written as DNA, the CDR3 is TGTGCCACCAGTGAGGTCTCCCCGGGTTCCAATGAGCAGTTCTTC.

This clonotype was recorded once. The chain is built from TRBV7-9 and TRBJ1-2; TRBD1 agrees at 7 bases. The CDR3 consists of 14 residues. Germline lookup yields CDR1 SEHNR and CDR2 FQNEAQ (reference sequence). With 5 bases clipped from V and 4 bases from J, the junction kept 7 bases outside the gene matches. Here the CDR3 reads CASSMEQGRYGYTF. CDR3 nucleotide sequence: TGTGCCAGCAGCATGGAACAGGGGCGCTATGGCTACACCTTC.

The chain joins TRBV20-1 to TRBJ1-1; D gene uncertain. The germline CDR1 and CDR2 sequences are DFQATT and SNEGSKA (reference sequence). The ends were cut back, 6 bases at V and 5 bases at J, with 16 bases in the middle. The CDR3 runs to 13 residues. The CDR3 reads CSANWASVTEAFF. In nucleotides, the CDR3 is TGCAGTGCAAACTGGGCCTCCGTAACTGAAGCTTTCTTT.

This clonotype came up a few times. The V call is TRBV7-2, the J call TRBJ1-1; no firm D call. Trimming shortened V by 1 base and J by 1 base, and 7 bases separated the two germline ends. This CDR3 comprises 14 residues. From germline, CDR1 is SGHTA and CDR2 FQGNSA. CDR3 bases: TGTGCCAGCAGCTTAGTTCCCCAGAACACTGAAGCTTTCTTT. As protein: CASSLVPQNTEAFF.

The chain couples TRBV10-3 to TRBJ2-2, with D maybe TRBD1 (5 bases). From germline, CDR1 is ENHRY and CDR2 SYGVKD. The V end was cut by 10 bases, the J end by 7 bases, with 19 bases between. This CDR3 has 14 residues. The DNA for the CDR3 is TGTGCCACCCTGATGGACACGCTAAACGGGGAGCTGTTTTTT. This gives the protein CATLMDTLNGELFF.

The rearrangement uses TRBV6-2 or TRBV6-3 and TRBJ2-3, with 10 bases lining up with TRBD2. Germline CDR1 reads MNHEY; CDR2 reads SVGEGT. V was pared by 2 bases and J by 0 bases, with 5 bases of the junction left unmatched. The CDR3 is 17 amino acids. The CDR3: CASSYPLAGASTDTQYF. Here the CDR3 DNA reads TGTGCCAGCAGTTACCCGCTAGCGGGGGCAAGCACAGATACGCAGTATTTT.

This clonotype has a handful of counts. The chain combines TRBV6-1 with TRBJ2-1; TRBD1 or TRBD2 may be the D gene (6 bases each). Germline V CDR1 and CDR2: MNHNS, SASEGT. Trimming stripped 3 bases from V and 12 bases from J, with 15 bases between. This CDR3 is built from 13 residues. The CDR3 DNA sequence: TGTGCCAGCAGTGATAGGGGGGTTGGAACGCAGTTCTTC. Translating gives CASSDRGVGTQFF.

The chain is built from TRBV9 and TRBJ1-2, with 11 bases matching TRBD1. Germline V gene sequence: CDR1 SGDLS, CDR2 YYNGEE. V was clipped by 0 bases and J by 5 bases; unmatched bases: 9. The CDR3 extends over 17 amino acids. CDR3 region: CASSVDWTGGSRYGYTF. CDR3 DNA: TGTGCCAGCAGCGTAGATTGGACAGGGGGCAGTAGGTATGGCTACACCTTC. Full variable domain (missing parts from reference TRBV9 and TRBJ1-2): DSGVTQTPKHLITATGQRVTLRCSPRSGDLSVYWYQQSLDQGLQFLIQYYNGEERAKGNILERFSAQQFPDLHSELNLSSLELGDSALYFCASSVDWTGGSRYGYTFGSGTRLTVV.

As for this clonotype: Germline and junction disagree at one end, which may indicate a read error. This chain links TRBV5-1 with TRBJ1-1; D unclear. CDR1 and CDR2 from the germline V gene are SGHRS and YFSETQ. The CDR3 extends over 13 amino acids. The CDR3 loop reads CASSLAGQTGAFF. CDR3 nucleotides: TGCGCCAGCAGCTTGGCAGGCCAGACTGGAGCTTTCTTT. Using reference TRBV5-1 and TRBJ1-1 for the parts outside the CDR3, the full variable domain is KAGVTQTPRYLIKTRGQQVTLSCSPISGHRSVSWYQQTPGQGLQFLFEYFSETQRNKGNFPGRFSGRQFSNSRSEMNVSTLELGDSALYLCASSLAGQTGAFFGQGTRLTVV.

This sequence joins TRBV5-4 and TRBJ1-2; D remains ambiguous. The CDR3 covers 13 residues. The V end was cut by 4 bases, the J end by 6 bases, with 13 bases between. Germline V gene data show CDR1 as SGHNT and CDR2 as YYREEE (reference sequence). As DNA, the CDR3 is TGTGCCAGCAGCCCCGACGGGTCCGATGGCTACACCTTC. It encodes CASSPDGSDGYTF.

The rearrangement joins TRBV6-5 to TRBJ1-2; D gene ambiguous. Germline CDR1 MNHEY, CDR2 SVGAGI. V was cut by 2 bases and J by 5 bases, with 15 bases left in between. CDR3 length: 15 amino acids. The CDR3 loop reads CASSYRAPALYGYTF. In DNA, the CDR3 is TGTGCCAGCAGTTACCGGGCCCCGGCCCTATATGGCTACACCTTC.

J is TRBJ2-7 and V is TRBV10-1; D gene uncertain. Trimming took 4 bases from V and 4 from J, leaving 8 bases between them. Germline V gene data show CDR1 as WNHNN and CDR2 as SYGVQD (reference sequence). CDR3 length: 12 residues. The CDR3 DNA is TGCGCCAGCAGTGCCGACCTATACGAGCAGTACTTC. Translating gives CASSADLYEQYF.

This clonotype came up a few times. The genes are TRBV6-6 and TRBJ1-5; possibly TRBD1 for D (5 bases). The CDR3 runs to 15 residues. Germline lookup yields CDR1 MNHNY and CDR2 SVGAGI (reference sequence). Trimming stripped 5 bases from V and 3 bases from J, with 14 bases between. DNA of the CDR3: TGTGCCAGCAGTGGGAAGGGGCAGACCAATCAGCCCCAGCATTTT. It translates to CASSGKGQTNQPQHF.

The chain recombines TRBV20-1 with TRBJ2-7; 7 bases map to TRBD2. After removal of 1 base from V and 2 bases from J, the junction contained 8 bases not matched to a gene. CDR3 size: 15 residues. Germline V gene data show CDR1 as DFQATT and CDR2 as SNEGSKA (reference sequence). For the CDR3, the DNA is TGCAGTGCTAGAGGGCTCGAACGGGGGGCCTACGAGCAGTACTTC. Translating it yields CSARGLERGAYEQYF.

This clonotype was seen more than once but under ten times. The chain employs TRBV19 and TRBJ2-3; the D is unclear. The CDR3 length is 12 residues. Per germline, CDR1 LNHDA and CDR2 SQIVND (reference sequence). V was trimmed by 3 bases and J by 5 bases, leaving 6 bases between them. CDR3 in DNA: TGTGCCAGTAGTATTAGTGTAGATACGCAGTATTTT. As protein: CASSISVDTQYF.

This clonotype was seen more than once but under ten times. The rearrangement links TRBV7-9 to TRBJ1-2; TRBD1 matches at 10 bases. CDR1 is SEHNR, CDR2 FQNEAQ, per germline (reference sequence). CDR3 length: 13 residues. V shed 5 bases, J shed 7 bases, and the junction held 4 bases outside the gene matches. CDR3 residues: CASSTGTGAGYTF. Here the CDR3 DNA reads TGTGCCAGCAGCACCGGGACAGGGGCTGGCTACACCTTC.

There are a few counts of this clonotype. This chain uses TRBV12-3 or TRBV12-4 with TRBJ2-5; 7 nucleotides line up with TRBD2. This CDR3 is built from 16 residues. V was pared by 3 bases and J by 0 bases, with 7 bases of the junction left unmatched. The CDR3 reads CASSLGLAANQETQYF. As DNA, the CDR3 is TGTGCCAGCAGTTTGGGGCTAGCGGCAAACCAAGAGACCCAGTACTTC.

The CDR3 loop reads CASSSWFKDTEAFF. CDR3 sequence (DNA): TGTGCCAGCAGTTCTTGGTTTAAGGACACTGAAGCTTTCTTT. The chain is built from TRBV12-3 or TRBV12-4 and TRBJ1-1; D call uncertain. The V and J ends lost 4 bases and 3 bases respectively, with 12 bases between them. This CDR3 is built from 14 residues.

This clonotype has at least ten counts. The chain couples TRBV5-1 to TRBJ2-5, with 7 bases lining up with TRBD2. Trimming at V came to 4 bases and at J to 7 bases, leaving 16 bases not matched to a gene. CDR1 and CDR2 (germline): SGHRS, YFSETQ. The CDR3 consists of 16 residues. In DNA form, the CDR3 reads TGCGCCAGCAGCCCAGGACTAGTCTCTCCCGGAGGGACCCAGTACTTC. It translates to CASSPGLVSPGGTQYF. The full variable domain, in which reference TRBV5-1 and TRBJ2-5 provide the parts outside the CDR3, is KAGVTQTPRYLIKTRGQQVTLSCSPISGHRSVSWYQQTPGQGLQFLFEYFSETQRNKGNFPGRFSGRQFSNSRSEMNVSTLELGDSALYLCASSPGLVSPGGTQYFGPGTRLLVL.

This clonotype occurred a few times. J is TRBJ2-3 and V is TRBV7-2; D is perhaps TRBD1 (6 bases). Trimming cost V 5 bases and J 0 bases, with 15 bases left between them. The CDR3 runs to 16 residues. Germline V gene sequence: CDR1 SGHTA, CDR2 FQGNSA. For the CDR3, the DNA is TGTGCCAGCAGCCCGCCACGGACAGCTAGCACAGATACGCAGTATTTT. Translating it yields CASSPPRTASTDTQYF. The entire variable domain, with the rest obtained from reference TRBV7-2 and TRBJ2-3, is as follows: GAGVSQSPSNKVTEKGKDVELRCDPISGHTALYWYRQSLGQGLEFLIYFQGNSAPDKSGLPSDRFSAERTGGSVSTLTIQRTQQEDSAVYLCASSPPRTASTDTQYFGPGTRLTVL.

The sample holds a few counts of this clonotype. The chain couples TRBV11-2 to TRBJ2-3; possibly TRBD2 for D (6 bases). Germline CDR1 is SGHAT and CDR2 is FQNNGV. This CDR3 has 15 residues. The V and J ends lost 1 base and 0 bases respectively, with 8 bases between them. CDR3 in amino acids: CASSLVLASTDTQYF. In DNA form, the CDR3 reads TGTGCCAGCAGCTTAGTACTAGCAAGCACAGATACGCAGTATTTT. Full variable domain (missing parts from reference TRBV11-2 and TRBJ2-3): EAGVAQSPRYKIIEKRQSVAFWCNPISGHATLYWYQQILGQGPKLLIQFQNNGVVDDSQLPKDRFSAERLKGVDSTLKIQPAKLEDSAVYLCASSLVLASTDTQYFGPGTRLTVL.

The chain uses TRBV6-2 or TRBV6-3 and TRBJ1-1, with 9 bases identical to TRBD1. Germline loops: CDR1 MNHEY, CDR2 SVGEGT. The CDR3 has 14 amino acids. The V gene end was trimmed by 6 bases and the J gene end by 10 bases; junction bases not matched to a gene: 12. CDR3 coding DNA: TGTGCCAGCAGCAGTCCGGGACAGGGTGATCTAGCTTTCTTT. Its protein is CASSSPGQGDLAFF.